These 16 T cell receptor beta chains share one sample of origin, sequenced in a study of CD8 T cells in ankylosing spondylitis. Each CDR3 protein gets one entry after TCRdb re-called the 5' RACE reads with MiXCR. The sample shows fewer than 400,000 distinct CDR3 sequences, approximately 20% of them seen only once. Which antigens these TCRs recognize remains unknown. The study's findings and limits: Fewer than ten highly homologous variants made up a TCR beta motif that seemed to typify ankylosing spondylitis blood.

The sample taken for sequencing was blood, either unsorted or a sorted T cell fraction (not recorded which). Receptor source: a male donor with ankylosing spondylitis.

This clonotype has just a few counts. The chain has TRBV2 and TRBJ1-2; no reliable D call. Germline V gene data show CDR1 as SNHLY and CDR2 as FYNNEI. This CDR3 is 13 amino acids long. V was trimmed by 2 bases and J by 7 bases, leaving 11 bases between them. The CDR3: CASSERIRGGYTF. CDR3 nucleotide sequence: TGTGCCAGCAGTGAAAGGATTCGTGGTGGCTACACCTTC. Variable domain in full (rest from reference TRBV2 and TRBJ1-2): EPEVTQTPSHQVTQMGQEVILRCVPISNHLYFYWYRQILGQKVEFLVSFYNNEISEKSEIFDDQFSVERPDGSNFTLKIRSTKLEDSAMYFCASSERIRGGYTFGSGTRLTVV.

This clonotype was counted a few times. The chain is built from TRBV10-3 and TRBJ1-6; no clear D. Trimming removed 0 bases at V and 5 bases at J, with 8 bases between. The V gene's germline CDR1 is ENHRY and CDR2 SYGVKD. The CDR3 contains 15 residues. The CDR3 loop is CAISESPVNNSPLHF. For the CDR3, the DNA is TGTGCCATCAGTGAGTCGCCGGTAAATAATTCACCCCTCCACTTT.

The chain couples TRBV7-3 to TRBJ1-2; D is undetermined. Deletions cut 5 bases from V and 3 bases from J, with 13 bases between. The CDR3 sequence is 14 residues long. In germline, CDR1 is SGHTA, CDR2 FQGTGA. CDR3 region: CASSPRAGHYGYTF. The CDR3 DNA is TGTGCCAGCAGCCCCCGTGCAGGACACTATGGCTACACCTTC.

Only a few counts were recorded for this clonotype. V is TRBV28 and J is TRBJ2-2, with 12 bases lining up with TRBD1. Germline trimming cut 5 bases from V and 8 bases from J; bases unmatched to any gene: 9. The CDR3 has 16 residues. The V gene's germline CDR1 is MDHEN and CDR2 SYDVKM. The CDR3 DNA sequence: TGTGCCAGCAGTCTCCCCCTGGGACAGGGGGCGGGGGAGCTGTTTTTT. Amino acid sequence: CASSLPLGQGAGELFF. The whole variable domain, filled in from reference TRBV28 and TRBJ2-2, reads DVKVTQSSRYLVKRTGEKVFLECVQDMDHENMFWYRQDPGLGLRLIYFSYDVKMKEKGDIPEGYSVSREKKERFSLILESASTNQTSMYLCASSLPLGQGAGELFFGEGSRLTVL.

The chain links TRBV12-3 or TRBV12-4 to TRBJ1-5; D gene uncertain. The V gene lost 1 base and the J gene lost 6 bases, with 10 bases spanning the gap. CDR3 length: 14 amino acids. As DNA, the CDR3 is TGTGCCAGCAGTTTAGACGCGACGGTTCAGCCCCAGCATTTT. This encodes CASSLDATVQPQHF.

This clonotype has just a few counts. CDR3 in DNA: TGTGCCAGCGGTTACTCTGGGGCCAACGTCCTGACTTTC. Translation: CASGYSGANVLTF. The chain carries TRBV5-6 and TRBJ2-6; D ambiguous. CDR3 length equals 13 residues. The V and J ends lost 7 bases and 0 bases respectively, with 5 bases between them. Germline-derived CDR1 and CDR2 are SGHDT and YYEEEE.

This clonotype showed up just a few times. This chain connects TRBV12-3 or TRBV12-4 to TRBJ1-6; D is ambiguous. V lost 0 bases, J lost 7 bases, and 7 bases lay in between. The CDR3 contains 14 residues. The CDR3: CASSLAQLNSPLHF. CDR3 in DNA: TGTGCCAGCAGTTTAGCACAGTTAAATTCACCCCTCCACTTT.

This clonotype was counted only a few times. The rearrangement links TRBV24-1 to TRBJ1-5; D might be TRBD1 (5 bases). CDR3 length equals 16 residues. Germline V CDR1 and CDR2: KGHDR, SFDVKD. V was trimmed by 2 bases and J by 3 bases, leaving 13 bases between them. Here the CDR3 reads CATSDSGTANNQPQHF. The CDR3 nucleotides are TGTGCCACCAGTGATTCGGGGACCGCTAACAATCAGCCCCAGCATTTT.

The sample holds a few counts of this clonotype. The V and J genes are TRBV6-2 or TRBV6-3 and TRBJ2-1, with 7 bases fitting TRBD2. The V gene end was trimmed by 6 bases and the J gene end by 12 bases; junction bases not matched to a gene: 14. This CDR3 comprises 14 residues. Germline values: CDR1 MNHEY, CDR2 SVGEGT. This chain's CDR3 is CASRSTSSGSWQFF. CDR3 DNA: TGTGCCAGCAGGTCAACCTCTAGCGGTTCCTGGCAGTTCTTC.

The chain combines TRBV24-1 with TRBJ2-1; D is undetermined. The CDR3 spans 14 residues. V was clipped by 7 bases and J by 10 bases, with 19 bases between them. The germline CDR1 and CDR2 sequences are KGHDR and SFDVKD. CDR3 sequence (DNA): TGTGCCACCAGCGGCCACAATCGCGCTGGGGAGCAGTTCTTC. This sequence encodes CATSGHNRAGEQFF.

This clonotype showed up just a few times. Here the CDR3 reads CSAAPTLMRDEQYF. The CDR3 bases are TGCAGTGCTGCCCCCACTTTAATGAGGGACGAGCAGTACTTC. The gene calls are TRBV20-1 and TRBJ2-7; D may be TRBD2 (5 bases). The germline V gene encodes CDR1 DFQATT and CDR2 SNEGSKA (reference sequence). Trimming cost V 5 bases and J 5 bases, with 19 bases left between them. This CDR3 spans 14 amino acids.

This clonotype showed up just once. This chain's CDR3 is CASSQGQGLIQPQHF. CDR3 sequence (DNA): TGTGCCAGCAGCCAAGGACAGGGGCTGATACAGCCCCAGCATTTT. V is TRBV3-1 and J is TRBJ1-5; 8 nucleotides agree with TRBD1. V trimming: 1 base; J trimming: 7 bases; junction bases outside the gene matches: 6. This CDR3 spans 15 amino acids. Germline CDR1 LGHDT, CDR2 YNNKEL (reference sequence).

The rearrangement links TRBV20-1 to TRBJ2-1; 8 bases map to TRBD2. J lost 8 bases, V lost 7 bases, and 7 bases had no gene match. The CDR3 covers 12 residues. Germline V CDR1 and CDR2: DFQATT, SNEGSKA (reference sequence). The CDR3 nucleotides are TGCAGTGTTAGCGGGGAGTGGGATGAGCAGTTCTTC. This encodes CSVSGEWDEQFF.

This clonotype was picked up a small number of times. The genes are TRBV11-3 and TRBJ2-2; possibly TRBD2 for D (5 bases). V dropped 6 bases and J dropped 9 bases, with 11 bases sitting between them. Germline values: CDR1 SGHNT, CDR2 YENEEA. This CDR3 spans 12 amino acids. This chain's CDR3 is CASSTGRRELFF. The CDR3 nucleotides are TGTGCCAGCAGTACGGGAAGGCGGGAGCTGTTTTTT.

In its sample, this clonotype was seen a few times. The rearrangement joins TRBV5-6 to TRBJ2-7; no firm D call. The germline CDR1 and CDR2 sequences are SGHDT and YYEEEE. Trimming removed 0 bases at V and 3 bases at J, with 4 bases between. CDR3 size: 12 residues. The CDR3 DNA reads TGTGCCAGCAGCTTGGGGGTCTACGAGCAGTACTTC. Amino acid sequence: CASSLGVYEQYF.

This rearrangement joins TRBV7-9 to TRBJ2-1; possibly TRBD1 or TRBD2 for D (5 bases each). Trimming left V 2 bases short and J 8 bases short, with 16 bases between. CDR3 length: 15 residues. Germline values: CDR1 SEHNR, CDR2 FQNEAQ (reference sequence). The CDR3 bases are TGTGCCAGCAGCTTATCCGGGACCCCTTATTATGAGCAGTTCTTC. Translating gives CASSLSGTPYYEQFF.